This entry lists 3 T cell receptor beta chains sequenced from one sample in a study of high-grade serous ovarian cancer treatment subgroups. Tumor samples were taken before definitive surgery or chemotherapy. Assay used: immunoSEQ multiplex PCR; TCRdb lists only in-frame clones, some missing. The sample contains 5,000 or so clones, approximately 70% of which appear only once. Input material: tumor tissue. Receptors originate from a human donor with high-grade serous ovarian cancer.

The V and J genes are TRBV9 and TRBJ2-3; D is uncertain. Trimming took 2 bases from V and 4 from J, leaving 11 bases between them. The germline CDR1 and CDR2 sequences are SGDLS and YYNGEE. This CDR3 is built from 14 residues. The CDR3 coding sequence is TGTGCCAGCAGCGTTCCCGACGTCTCAGATACGCAGTATTTT. Translation gives CASSVPDVSDTQYF.

This chain joins TRBV10-3 and TRBJ2-5; maybe TRBD2 (5 bases). V was pared by 0 bases and J by 1 base, with 12 bases between. The CDR3 runs to 16 residues. Germline CDR1 reads ENHRY; CDR2 reads SYGVKD. The CDR3 sequence: CAISESATIFQETQYF. In nucleotides, the CDR3 is TGTGCCATCAGTGAGTCTGCGACTATCTTCCAAGAGACCCAGTACTTC.

This clone is deemed large (0.1 to 1%). The chain has TRBV27 and TRBJ1-5; D gene ambiguous. Looked up from germline, CDR1 is MNHEY and CDR2 is SMNVEV (reference sequence). V lost 2 bases to trimming and J lost 0 bases, with 2 bases between them. This CDR3 comprises 13 residues. The CDR3 nucleotides read TGTGCCAGCAGTTTAGGTAGCAATCAGCCCCAGCATTTT. It specifies CASSLGSNQPQHF.